What follows are 9 T cell receptor beta chains derived from one specimen sequenced in a study of control samples from healthy donors and cancer patients. TCRdb keeps only in-frame clones here, not all; method: immunoSEQ multiplex PCR. The sample consists of 110,000 to 150,000 clones, around 90% of them appearing once. The sequenced sample was blood. These receptors all stem from a man in his thirties or forties in good health.

The rearrangement joins TRBV20-1 to TRBJ2-7; 9 bases are shared with TRBD2. This CDR3 comprises 16 residues. Trimming took 3 bases from V and 3 from J; bases not matched to a gene: 12. Per the germline V gene, CDR1 is DFQATT and CDR2 is SNEGSKA (reference sequence). The CDR3 region is CSASASSGTLSYEQYF. CDR3 nucleotide sequence: TGCAGTGCTAGTGCTTCTAGCGGGACCCTAAGCTACGAGCAGTACTTC.

This chain connects TRBV3-1 (or the pseudogene TRBV3-2) to TRBJ2-3; TRBD2 matches at 12 bases. The CDR3 length is 15 residues. Germline values: CDR1 LGHDT, CDR2 YNNKEL (reference sequence). The junction had 3 bases not matched to a gene; V was cut back by 4 bases and J by 4 bases. The CDR3: CASSPPSGRADTQYF. The CDR3 DNA reads TGTGCCAGCAGCCCTCCTAGCGGGAGGGCAGATACGCAGTATTTT.

This chain links TRBV5-5 with TRBJ1-5; 9 nucleotides agree with TRBD1. Germline-derived CDR1 and CDR2 are SGHKS and YYEKEE (reference sequence). V was clipped by 4 bases and J by 3 bases; unmatched bases: 14. This CDR3 has 18 residues. The CDR3: CASSLRGQGSLLNQPQHF. CDR3 coding DNA: TGTGCCAGCAGCCTCCGGGGACAGGGTTCTCTTCTCAATCAGCCCCAGCATTTT.

The chain carries TRBV5-5 and TRBJ1-6, with D perhaps matching TRBD1 (5 bases). V lost 4 bases and J lost 5, with 16 bases in between. CDR1 is SGHKS and CDR2 is YYEKEE in the germline V gene (reference sequence). The CDR3 sequence is 16 residues long. This CDR3 is CASSAAPGANNSPLHF. In DNA, the CDR3 is TGTGCCAGCAGCGCAGCGCCTGGGGCCAATAATTCACCCCTCCACTTT.

This rearrangement joins TRBV5-5 to TRBJ2-3, with D perhaps matching TRBD1 (5 bases). In germline, CDR1 is SGHKS, CDR2 YYEKEE (reference sequence). Trimming cost V 4 bases and J 2 bases, with 11 bases left between them. The CDR3 consists of 14 residues. The CDR3 loop is CASSLDSTTDTQYF. For the CDR3, the DNA is TGTGCCAGCAGCCTCGACAGTACCACAGATACGCAGTATTTT.

The chain recombines TRBV4-1 with TRBJ1-2; 12 bases fit TRBD1. V gave up 7 bases and J gave up 6 bases; unmatched junction bases: 12. The CDR3 is made up of 16 amino acids. Germline V gene sequence: CDR1 MGHRA, CDR2 YSYEKL. The CDR3 here is CASNHRDRGPKDGYTF. Written as DNA, the CDR3 is TGCGCCAGCAACCACCGGGACAGGGGGCCCAAAGATGGCTACACCTTC.

The chain links TRBV6-5 to TRBJ2-2; 7 bases match TRBD2. CDR3 length: 14 amino acids. Germline values: CDR1 MNHEY, CDR2 SVGAGI. V lost 2 bases to trimming and J lost 5 bases; unmatched junction nucleotides: 2. The CDR3: CASSYQRDTGELFF. CDR3 DNA sequence: TGTGCCAGCAGTTACCAGCGGGATACCGGGGAGCTGTTTTTT.

Only one count was recorded for this clone. The chain joins TRBV27 to TRBJ2-2; 11 nucleotides line up with TRBD2. The CDR3 loop spans 19 amino acids. J was trimmed by 4 bases and V by 1 base; bases with no gene match: 11. Germline V CDR1 and CDR2: MNHEY, SMNVEV (reference sequence). CDR3 protein: CASSLFLSLGLAGTGELFF. CDR3 DNA: TGTGCCAGCAGTTTATTTTTGTCTTTAGGACTAGCGGGCACCGGGGAGCTGTTTTTT.

The V and J genes are TRBV5-1 and TRBJ2-2; D is perhaps TRBD2 (6 bases). This CDR3 spans 14 amino acids. V shed 4 bases and J shed 1 base, with 8 bases lying between them. The V gene's germline CDR1 is SGHRS and CDR2 YFSETQ. The CDR3: CASSRGENTGELFF. The CDR3 DNA reads TGCGCCAGCAGCCGCGGGGAGAACACCGGGGAGCTGTTTTTT.